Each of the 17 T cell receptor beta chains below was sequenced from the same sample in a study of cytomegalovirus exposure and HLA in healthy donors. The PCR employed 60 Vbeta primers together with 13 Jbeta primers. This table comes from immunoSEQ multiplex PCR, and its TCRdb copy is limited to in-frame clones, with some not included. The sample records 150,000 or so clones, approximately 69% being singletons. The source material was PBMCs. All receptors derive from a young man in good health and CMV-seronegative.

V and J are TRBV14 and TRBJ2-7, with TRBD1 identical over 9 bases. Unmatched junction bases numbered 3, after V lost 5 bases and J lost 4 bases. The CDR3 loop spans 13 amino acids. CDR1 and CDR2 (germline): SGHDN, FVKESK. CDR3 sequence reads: CASSWGQGYEQYF. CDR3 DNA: TGTGCCAGCAGCTGGGGACAGGGTTACGAGCAGTACTTC.

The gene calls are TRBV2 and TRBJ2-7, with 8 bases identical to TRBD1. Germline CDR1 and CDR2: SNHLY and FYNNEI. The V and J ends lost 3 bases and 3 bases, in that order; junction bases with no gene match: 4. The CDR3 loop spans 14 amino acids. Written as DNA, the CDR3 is TGTGCCAGCAGTGATTCCGGACAGGGCTACGAGCAGTACTTC. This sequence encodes CASSDSGQGYEQYF.

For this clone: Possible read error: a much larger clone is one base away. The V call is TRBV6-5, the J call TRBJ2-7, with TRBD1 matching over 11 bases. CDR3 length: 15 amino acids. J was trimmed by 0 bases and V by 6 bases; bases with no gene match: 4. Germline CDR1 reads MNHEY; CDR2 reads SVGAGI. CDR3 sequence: CASSPGTGGSYEQYF. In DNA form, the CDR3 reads TGTGCCAGCAGCCCCGGGACAGGGGGCTCCTACGAGCAGTACTTC.

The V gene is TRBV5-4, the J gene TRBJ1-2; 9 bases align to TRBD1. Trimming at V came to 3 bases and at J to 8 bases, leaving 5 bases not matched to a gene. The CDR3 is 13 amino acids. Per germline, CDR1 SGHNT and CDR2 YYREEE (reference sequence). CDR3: CASSSDRGWGYTF. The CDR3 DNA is TGTGCCAGCAGCTCGGACAGGGGCTGGGGCTACACCTTC.

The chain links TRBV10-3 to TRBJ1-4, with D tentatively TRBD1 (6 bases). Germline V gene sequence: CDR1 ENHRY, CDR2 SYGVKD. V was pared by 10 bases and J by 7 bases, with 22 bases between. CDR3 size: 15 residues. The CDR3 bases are TGTGCCACAAACCGCGCACAGGGAGTAGGTGAAAAACTGTTTTTT. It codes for CATNRAQGVGEKLFF.

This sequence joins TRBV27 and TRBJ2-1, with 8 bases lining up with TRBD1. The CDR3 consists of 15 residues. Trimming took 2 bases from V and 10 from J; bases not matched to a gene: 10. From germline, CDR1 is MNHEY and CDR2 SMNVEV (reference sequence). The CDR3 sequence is CASSLVSGGSWEQFF. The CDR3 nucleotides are TGTGCCAGCAGTTTAGTGTCAGGGGGCTCGTGGGAGCAGTTCTTC.

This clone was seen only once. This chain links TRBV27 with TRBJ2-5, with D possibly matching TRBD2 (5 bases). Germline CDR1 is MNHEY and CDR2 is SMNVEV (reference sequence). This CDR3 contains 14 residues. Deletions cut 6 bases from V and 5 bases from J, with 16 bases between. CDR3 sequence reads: CASRPLSSGETQYF. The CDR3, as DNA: TGTGCCAGCAGGCCTCTGTCATCGGGGGAGACCCAGTACTTC.

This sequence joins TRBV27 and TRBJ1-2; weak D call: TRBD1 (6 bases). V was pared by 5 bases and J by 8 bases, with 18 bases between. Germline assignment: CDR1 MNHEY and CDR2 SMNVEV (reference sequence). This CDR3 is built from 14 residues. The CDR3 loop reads CASSPDPPGQGYTF. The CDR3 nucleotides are TGTGCCAGCAGTCCTGACCCGCCAGGACAGGGCTACACCTTC.

The CDR3 is CASSILGAEAGNQPQHF. In nucleotides, the CDR3 is TGTGCCAGTAGTATTTTGGGTGCGGAGGCGGGTAATCAGCCCCAGCATTTT. V gene TRBV19 combines with J gene TRBJ1-5, with unresolved D. CDR3 size: 17 residues. Germline CDR1 reads LNHDA; CDR2 reads SQIVND (reference sequence). V was trimmed by 3 bases and J by 4 bases, leaving 19 bases between them.

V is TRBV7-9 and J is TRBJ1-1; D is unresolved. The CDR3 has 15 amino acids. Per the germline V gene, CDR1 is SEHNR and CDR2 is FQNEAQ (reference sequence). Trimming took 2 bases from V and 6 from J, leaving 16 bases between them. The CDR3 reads CASSLSSTSNPEAFF. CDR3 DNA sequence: TGTGCCAGCAGCTTAAGTAGTACCTCCAACCCTGAAGCTTTCTTT.

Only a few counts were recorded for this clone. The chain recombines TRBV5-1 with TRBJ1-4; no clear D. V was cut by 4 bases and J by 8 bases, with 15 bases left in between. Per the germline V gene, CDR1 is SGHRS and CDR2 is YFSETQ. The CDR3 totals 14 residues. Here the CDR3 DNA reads TGCGCCAGCAGCCTACACGGGATAGGGGAAAAACTGTTTTTT. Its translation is CASSLHGIGEKLFF. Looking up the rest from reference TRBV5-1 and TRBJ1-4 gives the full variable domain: KAGVTQTPRYLIKTRGQQVTLSCSPISGHRSVSWYQQTPGQGLQFLFEYFSETQRNKGNFPGRFSGRQFSNSRSEMNVSTLELGDSALYLCASSLHGIGEKLFFGSGTQLSVL.

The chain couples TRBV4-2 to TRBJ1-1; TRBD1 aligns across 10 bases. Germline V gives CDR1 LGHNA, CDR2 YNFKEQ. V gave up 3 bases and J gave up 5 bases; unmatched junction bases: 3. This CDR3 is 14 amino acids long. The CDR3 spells CASSQTGGGTEAFF. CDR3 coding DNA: TGTGCCAGCAGCCAGACAGGGGGCGGGACTGAAGCTTTCTTT.

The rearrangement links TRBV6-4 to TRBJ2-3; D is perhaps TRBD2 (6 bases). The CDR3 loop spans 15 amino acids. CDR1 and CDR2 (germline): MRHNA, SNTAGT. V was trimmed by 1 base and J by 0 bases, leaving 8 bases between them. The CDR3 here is CASSDFAGSTDTQYF. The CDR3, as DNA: TGTGCCAGCAGTGACTTTGCGGGGAGCACAGATACGCAGTATTTT.

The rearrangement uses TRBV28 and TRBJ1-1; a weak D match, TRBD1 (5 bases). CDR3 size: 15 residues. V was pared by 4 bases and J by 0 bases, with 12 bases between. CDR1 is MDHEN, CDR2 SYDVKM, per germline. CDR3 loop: CASSSPTAMNTEAFF. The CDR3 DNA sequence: TGTGCCAGCAGTTCTCCGACAGCAATGAACACTGAAGCTTTCTTT.

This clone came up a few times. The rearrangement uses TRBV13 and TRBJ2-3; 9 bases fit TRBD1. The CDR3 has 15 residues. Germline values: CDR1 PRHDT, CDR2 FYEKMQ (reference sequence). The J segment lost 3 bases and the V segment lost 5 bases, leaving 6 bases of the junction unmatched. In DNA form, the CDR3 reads TGTGCCAGCAGCCGGGGACAGGGTGAAACAGATACGCAGTATTTT. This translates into CASSRGQGETDTQYF.

CDR3 nucleotides: TGTGCCAGCAGCCGGACAGAATACAATGAGCAGTTCTTC. Its translation: CASSRTEYNEQFF. The rearrangement uses TRBV7-2 and TRBJ2-1; a weak D match, TRBD1 (6 bases). CDR3 length equals 13 residues. V was pared by 5 bases and J by 4 bases, with 9 bases between. Germline V gene data show CDR1 as SGHTA and CDR2 as FQGNSA.

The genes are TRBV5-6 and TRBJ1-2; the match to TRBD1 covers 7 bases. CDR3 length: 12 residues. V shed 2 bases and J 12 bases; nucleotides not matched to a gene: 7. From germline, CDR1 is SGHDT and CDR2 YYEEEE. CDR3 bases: TGTGCCAGCAGCTTTTCGTCAGACAGGGACACCTTC. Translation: CASSFSSDRDTF.